This T cell receptor (beta chain) was sequenced for a study of regulatory T cells in long-lasting Graves disease (dated by TCRdb to the early 2020s). For the study in its entirety: Patients with newly diagnosed Graves' disease had been on antithyroid drugs for under 3 months. Peripheral blood TCR sequencing and RNA sequencing compared persistent Graves' disease patients with newly diagnosed Graves' disease patients. The study took place in China and was registered as a clinical trial. TCR sequencing covered about 13 persistent and approximately 20 newly diagnosed Graves' disease patients, some 35 samples in total.

This clonotype was detected many times. The antigen it recognizes is unknown. Base-call qualities are not available, and no considerably larger clone is one nucleotide away. In the paper's terms, the time point label means: newly diagnosed GD, antithyroid drugs for less than 3 months. For both TCR sequencing and RNA sequencing, RNA was extracted from PBMCs using TRIzol. Graves' disease was diagnosed according to American Thyroid Association guidelines. The patients came from an endocrinology department in Xi'an, China. Each patient gave approximately 9.7 milliliters of peripheral blood, collected in an EDTA anticoagulant tube. Ficoll Paque Plus density gradient separation was used to isolate PBMCs, and no further T cell sorting was performed. An Agilent 2100 Bioanalyzer and agarose gel were used to assess RNA quality, and a NanoDrop 2000 was used to measure RNA concentration. The method behind the library was multiplex PCR. These reads were obtained on an Illumina HiSeq 4000. To build TCR beta libraries, CDR3 regions were amplified by Arm-PCR using iRepertoire HTBI primers. Gel purification was performed on PCR products prior to sequencing. The authors' pipeline ran thus. Gene usage analysis of CDR3 amino acid clonotypes used the 50 to 70 TRBV and approximately 13 TRBJ segments found across samples. Filtered high-quality paired reads were merged into contigs using COPE and FqMerger. BLAST was used to align contigs to IMGT TRBV, TRBD and TRBJ reference genes, and CDR3 was defined according to IMGT. Any clonotype with a frequency above 0.1% was classified as a highly expanded clone. Shannon entropy was used to measure repertoire diversity, and the Gini coefficient was used to measure V-J evenness. Clonotypes shared by more than one individual were considered public. Clones were called with MiXCR by TCRdb after fastp trimmed the public reads at Q25, and only in-frame beta chains were retained. When rows share a CDR3 protein, they turn into one entry using the most common DNA and genes. The V and J calls follow TCRdb's processing rather than the paper's. The sample table holds hundreds of thousands of distinct CDR3 sequences, of which roughly 16% were seen once. Together, the top ten hold roughly 25% of the sample.

The paper as a whole reports these results and caveats: A larger number of public clonotypes was shared among persistent patients (approximately 2,600) than among newly diagnosed patients (over 850). The small sample size was acknowledged by the authors as a limitation that may reduce accuracy. Persistent disease showed preferential use of TRBV28, TRBJ1-2 and TRBJ2-5, whereas newly diagnosed disease favored TRBV20-1 and TRBJ2-1. Lower TCR Shannon entropy and fewer highly expanded clones were observed in persistent Graves' disease patients than in newly diagnosed patients, which suggested clonal expansion. Only peripheral blood was studied, because thyroid tissue, the primary lesion, was inaccessible. Only the TCR beta chain was sequenced and analyzed.

The CDR3 has 15 amino acids, counting the end cysteine and phenylalanine. The DNA shown is the 45-base CDR3, in frame from base 1. Sequences SGHTA (CDR1) and FQGNSA (CDR2) are obtained from the germline V gene. The V and J ends are trimmed by 3 bases and 3 bases, leaving 14 bases between them. The data also belong to a second study, concerning T cells in Graves' hyperthyroidism and ophthalmopathy. The second study's authors report: Graves' hyperthyroidism was defined as stable when no progression to ophthalmopathy occurred over 18 months of follow-up. Hyperthyroidism patients were newly diagnosed, had a disease duration of under 2 months, and were aged 18 to 65 years. The study excluded patients with uncontrolled infections, other autoimmune diseases, pregnancy or lactation. Diagnoses relied on clinical symptoms, serum thyroxine and TRAb, thyroid ultrasound and orbital computed tomography. For the first round of RT-PCR on the TCR CDR3, the HTBI primer set was used together with the Qiagen OneStep RT-PCR kit. Most expanded thyroid clonotypes (frequency above 0.001) were also found in blood, which suggests that blood repertoires may mirror thyroid immune responses. A 13 V-J signature model separated ophthalmopathy from stable hyperthyroidism, with approximately 86% sensitivity and about 81% specificity in cross-validation and 80%/75% in testing. In validation, progression to ophthalmopathy was predicted by the model with almost 71% sensitivity and around 76% specificity, a median of approximately 6.5 months before onset. To identify distinguishing TCR V-J signatures, a discovery cohort of around 100 patients was used, comprising 43 with Graves' ophthalmopathy and approximately 57 with stable Graves' hyperthyroidism. Prospective prediction of ophthalmopathy was tested in an independent validation cohort of approximately 18 hyperthyroidism patients and around 16 patients who later progressed to ophthalmopathy. The 100 discovery patients were randomly split 7:3 into training and test sets. Thyroid tissue and blood T-cell repertoires from six Graves' hyperthyroidism patients were also compared in the study. Following sampling, methimazole starting at 30 mg daily was given to hyperthyroidism patients, and high-dose intravenous methylprednisolone was given to ophthalmopathy patients. The libraries were constructed in a second round of multiplex PCR and then size-selected and purified. The libraries were sequenced on an Illumina HiSeq2000 using paired-end 100 bp reads. SOAPnuke was used to process the raw data, removing reads that contained adapters or uncalled bases, had a mean Phred below 15, or lacked an exact match to the constant primer or identifier. High-quality paired reads were merged using COPE v1.2.5, and each unique nucleotide sequence was defined as a clonotype. Clonotypes were aligned to IMGT TRBV, TRBD and TRBJ reference segments using MiTCR v1.1. Analysis was restricted to V-J combinations with a frequency above 0.0001, which covered approximately 99% of repertoires. A TCS score was defined as the ratio between F50 (clonal expansion) and ExV (chaos), using BLOSUM62-based TCRdist between CDR3 peptides within each V-J. Welch's t-statistics and random forest reduced around 510 V-J features to 13, which were used in a naive Bayes classifier (R e1071). No statistical method was used to set the sample size in advance, and investigators knew the group allocation. TCR Vbeta CDR3 sequencing of 120 to 150 peripheral blood samples (roughly 43 ophthalmopathy, over 70 hyperthyroidism and around 17 progressor patients) is reported in the paper.

The sequence derives from a middle-aged woman with Graves disease. Donor details come from another sample of the same person, matched by shared clones. Recombination connected TRBV7-2 to TRBJ1-1; the D gene assignment is ambiguous. The sequencing here drew on peripheral blood mononuclear cells (PBMCs), taken at new diagnosis, from a patient treated with antithyroid drugs. CDR3 reads: CASSFISVWDTEAFF. Here is the DNA: TGTGCCAGCAGCTTTATTTCCGTATGGGACACTGAAGCTTTCTTT.